Following are 22 T cell receptor beta chains from one sample sequenced in a study of control samples from healthy donors and cancer patients. The method was immunoSEQ multiplex PCR; TCRdb's version includes in-frame clones alone and lacks a portion of them. The sample contains some 120,000 clones, 80% to 95% of which appear only once. Sequencing used blood. The receptors were sampled from a man aged 18 to 29 in good health.

The genes are TRBV4-2 and TRBJ2-1; 8 positions match TRBD2. The CDR3 is 15 residues long. Looked up from germline, CDR1 is LGHNA and CDR2 is YNFKEQ. The ends lost 1 base at V and 2 bases at J; junction bases unmatched: 1. The CDR3 sequence is CASSQVGGAYNEQFF. DNA of the CDR3: TGTGCCAGCAGCCAAGTCGGGGGGGCCTACAATGAGCAGTTCTTC.

The chain employs TRBV7-8 and TRBJ1-3; D unclear. The CDR3 is 13 residues long. Germline-derived CDR1 and CDR2 are SGHVS and FQNEAQ. Trimming stripped 4 bases from V and 4 bases from J, with 8 bases between. The CDR3: CASSSVLGNTIYF. CDR3 DNA: TGTGCCAGCAGCTCAGTCCTGGGAAACACCATATATTTT. Full variable domain (outside the CDR3, taken from reference TRBV7-8 and TRBJ1-3): GAGVSQSPRYKVAKRGQDVALRCDPISGHVSLFWYQQALGQGPEFLTYFQNEAQLDKSGLPSDRFFAERPEGSVSTLKIQRTQQEDSAVYLCASSSVLGNTIYFGEGSWLTVV.

The chain joins TRBV9 to TRBJ2-3; D is possibly TRBD1 (5 bases). The length of the CDR3 is 14 residues. The V gene's germline CDR1 is SGDLS and CDR2 YYNGEE. Trimming pared 3 bases from V and 0 bases from J, leaving 8 bases between. CDR3 nucleotide sequence: TGTGCCAGCAGCGCAGGACAAAGCACAGATACGCAGTATTTT. The encoded protein is CASSAGQSTDTQYF.

The sample holds one count of this clone. The chain is built from TRBV6-6 and TRBJ1-1; tentatively, D is TRBD1 (5 bases). This CDR3 comprises 10 residues. Trimming stripped 6 bases from V and 6 bases from J, with 5 bases between. Germline V lookup: CDR1 MNHNY, CDR2 SVGAGI (reference sequence). CDR3 DNA: TGTGCCAGCAGAGGGGCTGAAGCTTTCTTT. As protein: CASRGAEAFF.

The chain is built from TRBV28 and TRBJ1-6; TRBD1 matches at 7 bases. The germline CDR1 and CDR2 sequences are MDHEN and SYDVKM. The CDR3 is 13 amino acids. Germline trimming cut 3 bases from V and 10 bases from J; bases unmatched to any gene: 3. The CDR3 bases are TGTGCCAGCAGTTTGACAGGGTTATCACCCCTCCACTTT. Protein product: CASSLTGLSPLHF.

This chain uses TRBV27 with TRBJ1-5; no reliable D call. The germline V gene encodes CDR1 MNHEY and CDR2 SMNVEV (reference sequence). The germline V and J ends were trimmed by 3 bases and 8 bases, with 5 bases remaining between them. This CDR3 has 11 residues. CDR3: CASSLGEPQHF. The DNA of the CDR3 is TGTGCCAGCAGTTTGGGAGAGCCCCAGCATTTT.

The chain couples TRBV12-3 or TRBV12-4 to TRBJ2-3; D is unclear. Trimming took off 2 bases at V and 4 bases at J, with 4 bases between the two ends. The CDR3 covers 12 residues. CDR3 amino acids: CASSLNADTQYF. CDR3 in DNA: TGTGCCAGCAGTTTAAACGCAGATACGCAGTATTTT.

V is TRBV7-9 and J is TRBJ1-6; D remains unclear. This CDR3 comprises 14 residues. Per the germline V gene, CDR1 is SEHNR and CDR2 is FQNEAQ (reference sequence). V lost 4 bases to trimming and J lost 7 bases, with 11 bases between them. The CDR3 sequence is CASSSRRRNSPLHF. CDR3 bases: TGTGCCAGCAGCTCTCGACGGAGGAATTCACCCCTCCACTTT.

The V call is TRBV7-2, the J call TRBJ2-3; no reliable D call. CDR3 length equals 12 residues. V lost 11 bases and J 4 bases, leaving 13 bases between the germline ends. The germline gives CDR1 SGHTA, CDR2 FQGNSA. The CDR3 protein is CASTPGSDTQYF. DNA of the CDR3: TGTGCCTCAACCCCCGGGTCAGATACGCAGTATTTT.

V gene TRBV7-9 combines with J gene TRBJ2-3; D is unclear. V was pared by 4 bases and J by 0 bases, with 14 bases between. The CDR3 runs 16 residues. The V gene's germline CDR1 is SEHNR and CDR2 FQNEAQ (reference sequence). CDR3 bases: TGTGCCAGCAGCTATGGGGATATAGACAGCACAGATACGCAGTATTTT. Translation: CASSYGDIDSTDTQYF.

This chain uses TRBV6-5 with TRBJ1-2, with 9 bases matching TRBD1. CDR1 and CDR2 (germline): MNHEY, SVGAGI. CDR3 length equals 13 residues. V was pared by 6 bases and J by 6 bases, with 5 bases of the junction left unmatched. The CDR3 spells CASRAGQGDGYTF. As DNA, the CDR3 is TGTGCCAGCAGAGCGGGACAGGGTGATGGCTACACCTTC.

The chain has TRBV11-3 and TRBJ2-1; D not resolved. There are 13 residues in the CDR3. Germline CDR1 is SGHNT and CDR2 is YENEEA. V lost 1 base to trimming and J lost 7 bases, with 8 bases between them. This CDR3 is CASSLVAVNEQFF. Here the CDR3 DNA reads TGTGCCAGCAGCTTAGTAGCCGTTAATGAGCAGTTCTTC. Full variable domain (remainder filled in from reference TRBV11-3 and TRBJ2-1): EAGVVQSPRYKIIEKKQPVAFWCNPISGHNTLYWYLQNLGQGPELLIRYENEEAVDDSQLPKDRFSAERLKGVDSTLKIQPAELGDSAVYLCASSLVAVNEQFFGPGTRLTVL.

The chain couples TRBV9 to TRBJ2-1; possible D gene TRBD1, 5 bases. The V end was cut by 0 bases, the J end by 8 bases, with 15 bases between. CDR1 and CDR2 from the germline V gene are SGDLS and YYNGEE. This CDR3 comprises 15 residues. The CDR3 nucleotides are TGTGCCAGCAGCGTAGAAGGGGCGCGTCTCGATGAGCAGTTCTTC. Translating gives CASSVEGARLDEQFF.

The chain recombines TRBV6-6 with TRBJ1-2, with a possible D match to TRBD1 (5 bases). V dropped 5 bases and J dropped 0 bases, with 13 bases sitting between them. Germline V lookup: CDR1 MNHNY, CDR2 SVGAGI (reference sequence). The CDR3 has 15 residues. CDR3 region: CASSAIGAANYGYTF. Here the CDR3 DNA reads TGTGCCAGCAGTGCAATAGGGGCCGCTAACTATGGCTACACCTTC.

The table lists this clone with a count of one. The chain carries TRBV7-6 and TRBJ2-6; TRBD1 matches 9 bases. J gave up 1 base and V 3 bases, and 7 bases lay outside the gene matches. The CDR3 loop spans 18 amino acids. CDR1 and CDR2 from the germline V gene are SGHVS and FNYEAQ. The CDR3 region has the DNA TGTGCCAGCAGCTTTGGCTGGACAGGGGATTCTGGGGCCAACGTCCTGACTTTC. Amino acid sequence: CASSFGWTGDSGANVLTF.

The chain is built from TRBV19 and TRBJ1-5; D is uncertain. The CDR3 is 15 residues long. The germline V gene encodes CDR1 LNHDA and CDR2 SQIVND (reference sequence). V lost 6 bases and J 2 bases, leaving 14 bases between the germline ends. The CDR3 spells CASSSPVGRNQPQHF. As DNA, the CDR3 is TGTGCCAGTAGCTCCCCGGTAGGGCGCAATCAGCCCCAGCATTTT.

The rearrangement joins TRBV5-4 to TRBJ2-7; the D gene is possibly TRBD1 (5 bases). Per the germline V gene, CDR1 is SGHNT and CDR2 is YYREEE (reference sequence). This CDR3 spans 14 amino acids. Trimming left V 4 bases short and J 0 bases short, with 11 bases between. CDR3 nucleotide sequence: TGTGCCAGCAGCCGCAAAGACAGCTCCTACGAGCAGTACTTC. Amino acid sequence: CASSRKDSSYEQYF.

This clone was found once. The genes are TRBV9 and TRBJ2-1; 9 bases map to TRBD1. CDR1 SGDLS and CDR2 YYNGEE come from the germline V gene. V trimming: 4 bases; J trimming: 3 bases; junction bases outside the gene matches: 8. The CDR3 loop spans 16 amino acids. DNA of the CDR3: TGTGCCAGCAGCACCGGGACAGGGTTGAACTACAATGAGCAGTTCTTC. Its translation: CASSTGTGLNYNEQFF.

The chain joins TRBV28 to TRBJ1-2; 7 bases are a match to TRBD1. The CDR3 spans 13 residues. Unmatched junction bases numbered 5, after V lost 2 bases and J lost 8 bases. CDR1 and CDR2 (germline): MDHEN, SYDVKM. CDR3 amino acids: CASSLAQGPGYTF. CDR3 DNA sequence: TGTGCCAGCAGTTTAGCACAGGGGCCAGGCTACACCTTC.

This chain joins TRBV5-6 and TRBJ2-1; the D gene is possibly TRBD1 (5 bases). The CDR3 loop spans 13 amino acids. Trimming removed 1 base at V and 8 bases at J, with 10 bases between. The germline CDR1 and CDR2 sequences are SGHDT and YYEEEE. The CDR3 DNA reads as TGTGCCAGCAGCTTGACAGGACCGGATGAGCAGTTCTTC. The encoded protein is CASSLTGPDEQFF.

As for this clone: Other nucleotide sequences in the sample specify the same CDR3. The V gene is TRBV28, the J gene TRBJ1-1; TRBD1 matches at 7 bases. CDR1 and CDR2 (germline): MDHEN, SYDVKM. The V gene end was trimmed by 5 bases and the J gene end by 0 bases; junction bases not matched to a gene: 6. The CDR3 runs to 15 residues. In nucleotides, the CDR3 is TGTGCCAGCAGTCTAAGGGGGCTTATGAACACTGAAGCTTTCTTT. This translates into CASSLRGLMNTEAFF.

V is TRBV30 and J is TRBJ1-5; D is unclear. V lost 1 base and J 4 bases, leaving 5 bases between the germline ends. CDR1 and CDR2 from the germline V gene are GTSNPN and SVGIG (reference sequence). CDR3 size: 12 residues. The CDR3 DNA is TGTGCCTGGAGTGGACAAAATCAGCCCCAGCATTTT. Residues: CAWSGQNQPQHF.